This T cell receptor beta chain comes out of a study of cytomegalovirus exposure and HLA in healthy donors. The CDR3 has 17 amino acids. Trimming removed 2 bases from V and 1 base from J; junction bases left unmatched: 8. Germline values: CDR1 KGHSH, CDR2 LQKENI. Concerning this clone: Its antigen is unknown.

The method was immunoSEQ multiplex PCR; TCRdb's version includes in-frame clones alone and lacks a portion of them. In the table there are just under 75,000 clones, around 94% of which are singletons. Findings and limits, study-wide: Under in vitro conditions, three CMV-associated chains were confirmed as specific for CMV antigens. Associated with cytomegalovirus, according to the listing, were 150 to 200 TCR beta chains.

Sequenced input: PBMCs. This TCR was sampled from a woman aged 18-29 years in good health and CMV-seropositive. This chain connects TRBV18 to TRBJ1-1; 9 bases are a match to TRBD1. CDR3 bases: TGTGCCAGCTCACCAGTAGGACAGGGGTGGGGGAACACTGAAGCTTTCTTT. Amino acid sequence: CASSPVGQGWGNTEAFF.